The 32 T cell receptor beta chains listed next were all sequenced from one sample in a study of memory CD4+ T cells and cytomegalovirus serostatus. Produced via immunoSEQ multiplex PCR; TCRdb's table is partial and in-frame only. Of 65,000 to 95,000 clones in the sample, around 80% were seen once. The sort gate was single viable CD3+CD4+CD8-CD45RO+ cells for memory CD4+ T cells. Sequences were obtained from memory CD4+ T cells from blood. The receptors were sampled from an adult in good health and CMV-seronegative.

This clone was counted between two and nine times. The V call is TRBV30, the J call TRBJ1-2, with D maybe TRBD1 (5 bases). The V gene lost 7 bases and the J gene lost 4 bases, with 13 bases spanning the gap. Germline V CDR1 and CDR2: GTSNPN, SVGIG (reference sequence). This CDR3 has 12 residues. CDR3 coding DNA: TGTGCCTTGTTGGGGGGTGGCTATGGCTACACCTTC. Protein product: CALLGGGYGYTF.

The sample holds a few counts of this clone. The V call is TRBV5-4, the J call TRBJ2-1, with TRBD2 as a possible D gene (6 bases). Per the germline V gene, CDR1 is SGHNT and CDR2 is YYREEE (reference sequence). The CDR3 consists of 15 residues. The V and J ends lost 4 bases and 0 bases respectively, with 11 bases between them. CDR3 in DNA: TGTGCCAGCAGCCCCCGGGGGTACTCCTACAATGAGCAGTTCTTC. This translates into CASSPRGYSYNEQFF.

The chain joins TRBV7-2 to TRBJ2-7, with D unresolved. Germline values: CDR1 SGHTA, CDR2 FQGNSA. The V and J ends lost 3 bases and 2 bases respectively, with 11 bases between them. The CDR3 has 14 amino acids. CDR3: CASSLVLLTYEQYF. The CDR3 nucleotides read TGTGCCAGCAGCTTGGTTCTGTTAACCTACGAGCAGTACTTC.

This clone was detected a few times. The CDR3 DNA is TGTGCCAGCAGCTTGCTATCCGGGAACTATGGCTACACCTTC. It encodes CASSLLSGNYGYTF. The chain is built from TRBV5-4 and TRBJ1-2; no firm D call. Germline CDR1 and CDR2: SGHNT and YYREEE (reference sequence). This CDR3 spans 14 amino acids. The V end was cut by 1 base, the J end by 2 bases, with 9 bases between.

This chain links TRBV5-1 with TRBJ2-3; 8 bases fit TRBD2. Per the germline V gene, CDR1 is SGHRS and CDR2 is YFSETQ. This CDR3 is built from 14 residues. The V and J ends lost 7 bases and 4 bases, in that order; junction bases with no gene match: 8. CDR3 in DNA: TGCGCCAGCCGATTAGCGGGGCTGCCAGATACGCAGTATTTT. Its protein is CASRLAGLPDTQYF.

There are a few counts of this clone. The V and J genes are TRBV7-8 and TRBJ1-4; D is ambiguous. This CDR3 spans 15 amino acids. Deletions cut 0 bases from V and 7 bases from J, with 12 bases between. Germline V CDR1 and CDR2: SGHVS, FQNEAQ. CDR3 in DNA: TGTGCCAGCAGCTTAGCGGGCAGTACGGCTGAAAAACTGTTTTTT. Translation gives CASSLAGSTAEKLFF.

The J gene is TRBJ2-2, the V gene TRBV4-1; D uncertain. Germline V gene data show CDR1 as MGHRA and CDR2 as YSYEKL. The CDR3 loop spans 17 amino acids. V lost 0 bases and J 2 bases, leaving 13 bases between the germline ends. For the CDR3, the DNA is TGCGCCAGCAGCCAAGATCGAGGCAGCACTAACACCGGGGAGCTGTTTTTT. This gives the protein CASSQDRGSTNTGELFF.

CDR3 DNA sequence: TGTGCCAGCAGCTTCGGGACAGAGCCCTACGAGCAGTACTTC. Translation gives CASSFGTEPYEQYF. The gene calls are TRBV7-6 and TRBJ2-7; 7 bases line up with TRBD1. V lost 3 bases and J lost 2; bases outside the gene matches: 4. This CDR3 comprises 14 residues. Germline CDR1 reads SGHVS; CDR2 reads FNYEAQ.

CDR3 DNA: TGTGCCAGCAGCTCTCGGACTAGCGGGGGATCGGAGACCCAGTACTTC. Its translation: CASSSRTSGGSETQYF. The V call is TRBV11-3, the J call TRBJ2-5; 13 bases are shared with TRBD2. The germline CDR1 and CDR2 sequences are SGHNT and YENEEA. V lost 4 bases to trimming and J lost 5 bases; unmatched junction nucleotides: 7. This CDR3 region has 16 residues.

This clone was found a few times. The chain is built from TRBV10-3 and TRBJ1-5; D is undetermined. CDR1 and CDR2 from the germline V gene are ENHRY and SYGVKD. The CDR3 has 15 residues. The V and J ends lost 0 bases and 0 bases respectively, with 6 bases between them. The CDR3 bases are TGTGCCATCAGTGAGTCGAGGTATAGCAATCAGCCCCAGCATTTT. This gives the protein CAISESRYSNQPQHF.

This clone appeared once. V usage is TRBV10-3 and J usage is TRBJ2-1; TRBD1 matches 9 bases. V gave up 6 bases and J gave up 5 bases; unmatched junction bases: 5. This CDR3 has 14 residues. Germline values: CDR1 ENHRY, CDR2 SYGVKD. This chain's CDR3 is CAISPGQGNNEQFF. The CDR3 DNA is TGTGCCATCAGCCCGGGACAGGGTAACAATGAGCAGTTCTTC.

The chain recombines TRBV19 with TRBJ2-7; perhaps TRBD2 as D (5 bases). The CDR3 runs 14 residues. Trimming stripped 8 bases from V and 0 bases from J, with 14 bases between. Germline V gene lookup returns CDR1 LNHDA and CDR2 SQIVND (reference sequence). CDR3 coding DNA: TGTGCCAGTTCAAACCAGGAGGCCTCCTACGAGCAGTACTTC. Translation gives CASSNQEASYEQYF.

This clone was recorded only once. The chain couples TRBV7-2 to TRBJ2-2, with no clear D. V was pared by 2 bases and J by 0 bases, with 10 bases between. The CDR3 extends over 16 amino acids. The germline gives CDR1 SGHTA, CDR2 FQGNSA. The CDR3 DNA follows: TGTGCCAGCAGCTTAATGAGTGGGGCGAACACCGGGGAGCTGTTTTTT. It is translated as CASSLMSGANTGELFF.

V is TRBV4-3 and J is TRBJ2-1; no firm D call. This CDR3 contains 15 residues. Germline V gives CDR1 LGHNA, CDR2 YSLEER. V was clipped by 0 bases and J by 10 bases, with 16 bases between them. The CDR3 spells CASSQDRVVVFEQFF. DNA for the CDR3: TGCGCCAGCAGCCAAGATCGGGTGGTGGTTTTCGAGCAGTTCTTC.

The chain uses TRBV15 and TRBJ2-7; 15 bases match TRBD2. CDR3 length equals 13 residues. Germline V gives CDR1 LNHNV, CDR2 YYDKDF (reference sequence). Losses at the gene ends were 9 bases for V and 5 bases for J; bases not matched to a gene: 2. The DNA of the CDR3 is TGTGCCACTAGGACTAGCGGGGGGGACGAGCAGTACTTC. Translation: CATRTSGGDEQYF.

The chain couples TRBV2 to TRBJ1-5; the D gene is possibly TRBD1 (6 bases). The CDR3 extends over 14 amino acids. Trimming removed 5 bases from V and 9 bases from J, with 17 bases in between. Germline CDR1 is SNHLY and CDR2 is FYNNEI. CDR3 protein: CASSSQGSSTPQHF. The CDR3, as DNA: TGTGCCAGCAGTTCACAGGGTAGTTCAACGCCCCAGCATTTT.

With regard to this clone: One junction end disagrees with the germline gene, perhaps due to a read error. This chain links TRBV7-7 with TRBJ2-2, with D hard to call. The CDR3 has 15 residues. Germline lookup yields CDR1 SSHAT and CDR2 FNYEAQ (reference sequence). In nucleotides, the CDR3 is TGTGCTAGCAGCTTAGGAATCGGGTCACCCGGGGAGCTGTTTTTT. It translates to CASSLGIGSPGELFF.

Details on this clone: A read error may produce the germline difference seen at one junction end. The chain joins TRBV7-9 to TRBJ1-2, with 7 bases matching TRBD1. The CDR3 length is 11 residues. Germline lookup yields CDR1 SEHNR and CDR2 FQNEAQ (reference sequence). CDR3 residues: CASSALGTDSF. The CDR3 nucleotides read TGTGCCAGCAGCGCGCTGGGGACAGACTCATTC. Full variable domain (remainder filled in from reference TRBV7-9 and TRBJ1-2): DTGVSQNPRHKITKRGQNVTFRCDPISEHNRLYWYRQTLGQGPEFLTYFQNEAQLEKSRLLSDRFSAERPKGSFSTLEIQRTEQGDSAMYLCASSALGTDSFGSGTRLTVV.

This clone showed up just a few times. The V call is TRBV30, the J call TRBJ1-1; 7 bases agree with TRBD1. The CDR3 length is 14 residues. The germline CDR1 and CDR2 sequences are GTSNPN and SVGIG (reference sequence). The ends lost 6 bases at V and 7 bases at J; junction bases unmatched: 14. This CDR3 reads CACHKDRSAVEAFF. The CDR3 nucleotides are TGTGCCTGTCACAAGGACAGGTCGGCCGTTGAAGCTTTCTTT.

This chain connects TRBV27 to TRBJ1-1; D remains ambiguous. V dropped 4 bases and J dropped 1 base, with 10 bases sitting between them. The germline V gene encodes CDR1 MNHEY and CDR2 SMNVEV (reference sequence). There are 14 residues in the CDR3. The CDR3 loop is CASSSPSRNTEAFF. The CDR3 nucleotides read TGTGCCAGCAGTTCACCGTCCAGGAACACTGAAGCTTTCTTT.

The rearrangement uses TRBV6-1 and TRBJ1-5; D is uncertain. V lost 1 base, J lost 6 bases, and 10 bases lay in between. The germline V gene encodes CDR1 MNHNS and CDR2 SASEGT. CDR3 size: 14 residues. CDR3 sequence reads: CASSEGGQAQPQHF. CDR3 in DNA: TGTGCCAGCAGTGAAGGAGGGCAGGCTCAGCCCCAGCATTTT.

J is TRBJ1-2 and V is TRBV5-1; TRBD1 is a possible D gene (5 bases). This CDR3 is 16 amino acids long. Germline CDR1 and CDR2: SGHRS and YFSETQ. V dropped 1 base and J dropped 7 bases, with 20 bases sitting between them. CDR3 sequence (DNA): TGCGCCAGCAGCTTGAGCGGGACGGCGGACCAGGGTGGCTACACCTTC. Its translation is CASSLSGTADQGGYTF.

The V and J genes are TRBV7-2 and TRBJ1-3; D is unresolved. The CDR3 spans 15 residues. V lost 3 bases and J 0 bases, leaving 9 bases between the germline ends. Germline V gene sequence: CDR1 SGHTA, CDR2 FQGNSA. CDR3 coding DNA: TGTGCCAGCAGCTTCACTACAAGCTCTGGAAACACCATATATTTT. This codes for CASSFTTSSGNTIYF.

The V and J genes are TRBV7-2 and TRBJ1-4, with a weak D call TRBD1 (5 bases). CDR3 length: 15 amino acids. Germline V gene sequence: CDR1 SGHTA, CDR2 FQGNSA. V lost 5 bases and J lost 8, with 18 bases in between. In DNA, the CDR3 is TGTGCCAGCAGCCCCCCTGGGGGGATGAGCGAAAAACTGTTTTTT. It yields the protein CASSPPGGMSEKLFF.

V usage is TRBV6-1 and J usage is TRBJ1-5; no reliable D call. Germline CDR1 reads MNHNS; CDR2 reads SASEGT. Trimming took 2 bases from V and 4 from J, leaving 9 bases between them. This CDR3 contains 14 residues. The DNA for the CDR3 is TGTGCCAGCAGTGAATCGTCGGCTAATCAGCCCCAGCATTTT. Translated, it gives CASSESSANQPQHF.

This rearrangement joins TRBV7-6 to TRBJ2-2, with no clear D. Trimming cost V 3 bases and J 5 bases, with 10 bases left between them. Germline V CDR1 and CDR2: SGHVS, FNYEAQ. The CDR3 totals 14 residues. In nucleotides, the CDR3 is TGTGCCAGCAGCTTTGTGCGCGAAACCGGGGAGCTGTTTTTT. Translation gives CASSFVRETGELFF.

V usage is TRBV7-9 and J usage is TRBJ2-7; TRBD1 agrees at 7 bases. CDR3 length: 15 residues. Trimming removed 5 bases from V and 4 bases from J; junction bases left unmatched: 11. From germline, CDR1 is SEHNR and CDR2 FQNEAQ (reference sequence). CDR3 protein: CASSQRQGVAYEQYF. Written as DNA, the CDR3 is TGTGCCAGCAGCCAACGGCAGGGGGTTGCGTACGAGCAGTACTTC.

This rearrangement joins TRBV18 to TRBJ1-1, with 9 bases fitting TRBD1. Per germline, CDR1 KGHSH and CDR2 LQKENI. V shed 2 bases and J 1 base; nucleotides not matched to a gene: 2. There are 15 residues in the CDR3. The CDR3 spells CASSPGTGPNTEAFF. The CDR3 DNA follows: TGTGCCAGCTCACCAGGGACAGGGCCGAACACTGAAGCTTTCTTT.

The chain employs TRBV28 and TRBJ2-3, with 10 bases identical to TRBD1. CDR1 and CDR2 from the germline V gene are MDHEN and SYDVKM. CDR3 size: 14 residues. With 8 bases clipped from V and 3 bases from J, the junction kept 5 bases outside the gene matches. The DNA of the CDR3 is TGTGCCAGCTCGGGACAGGGGACGACAGATACGCAGTATTTT. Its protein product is CASSGQGTTDTQYF. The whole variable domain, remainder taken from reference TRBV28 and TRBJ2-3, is DVKVTQSSRYLVKRTGEKVFLECVQDMDHENMFWYRQDPGLGLRLIYFSYDVKMKEKGDIPEGYSVSREKKERFSLILESASTNQTSMYLCASSGQGTTDTQYFGPGTRLTVL.

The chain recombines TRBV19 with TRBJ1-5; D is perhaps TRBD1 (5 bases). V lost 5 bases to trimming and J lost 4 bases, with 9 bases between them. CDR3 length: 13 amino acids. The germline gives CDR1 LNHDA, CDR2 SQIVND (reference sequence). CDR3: CASSRGANQPQHF. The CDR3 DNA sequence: TGTGCCAGTAGTCGAGGGGCAAATCAGCCCCAGCATTTT.

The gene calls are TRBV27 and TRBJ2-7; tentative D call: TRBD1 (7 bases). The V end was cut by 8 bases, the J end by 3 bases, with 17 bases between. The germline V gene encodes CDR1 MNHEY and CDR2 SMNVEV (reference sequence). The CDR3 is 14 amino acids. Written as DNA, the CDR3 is TGTGCCAGCCCTTGTGGAGGGGGCTACTACGAGCAGTACTTC. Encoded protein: CASPCGGGYYEQYF.

CDR3 loop: CASSFSTGTQETQYF. CDR3 in DNA: TGTGCCAGCAGCTTCTCAACGGGGACACAAGAGACCCAGTACTTC. This chain uses TRBV11-2 with TRBJ2-5, with D possibly matching TRBD1 (6 bases). Germline-derived CDR1 and CDR2 are SGHAT and FQNNGV. Trimming removed 3 bases from V and 2 bases from J, with 13 bases in between. The CDR3 is 15 residues long.